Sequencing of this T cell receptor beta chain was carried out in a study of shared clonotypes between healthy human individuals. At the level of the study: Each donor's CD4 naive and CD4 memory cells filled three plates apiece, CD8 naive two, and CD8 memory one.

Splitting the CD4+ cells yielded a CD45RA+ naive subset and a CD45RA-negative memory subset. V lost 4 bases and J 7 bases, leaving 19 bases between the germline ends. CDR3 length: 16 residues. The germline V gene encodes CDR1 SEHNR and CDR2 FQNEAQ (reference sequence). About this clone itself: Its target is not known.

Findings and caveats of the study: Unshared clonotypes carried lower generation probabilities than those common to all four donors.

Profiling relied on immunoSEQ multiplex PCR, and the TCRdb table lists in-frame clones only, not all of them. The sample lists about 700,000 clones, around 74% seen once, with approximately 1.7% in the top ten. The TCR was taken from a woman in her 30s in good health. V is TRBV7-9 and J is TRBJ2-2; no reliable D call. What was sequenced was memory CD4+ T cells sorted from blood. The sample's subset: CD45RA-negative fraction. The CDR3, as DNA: TGTGCCAGCAGCTCCTTTGGATCCTCAGAGGTCGGGGAGCTGTTTTTT. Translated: CASSSFGSSEVGELFF.